These 25 T cell receptor beta chains came from one sample sequenced in a study of blood T cell repertoires in COVID-19 (dated by TCRdb to 2018 to 2020). Preparation of the library involved the immunoSEQ multiplex PCR assay. Drawn from immuneACCESS, this table holds only the in-frame rearrangements with V and J called that TCRdb kept. Clones are partly lost; checked studies trace under half to an unresolved V gene and leave the rest unexplained. Counted in this sample were under 250,000 clones; approximately 87% of them appeared once. The ten largest clones capture 2.5% to 3% of the sample. Sequencing was performed on peripheral blood. These receptors originate from a woman aged 65 to 85 with active or convalescent COVID-19.

This chain links TRBV5-1 with TRBJ2-1; 10 nucleotides line up with TRBD2. V shed 4 bases and J 10 bases; nucleotides not matched to a gene: 14. Germline V gene lookup returns CDR1 SGHRS and CDR2 YFSETQ. CDR3 length: 16 residues. The CDR3 DNA sequence: TGCGCCAGCAGCCATGAGGCTAGCGGGGGCCGGGGGGAGCAGTTCTTC. Encoded protein: CASSHEASGGRGEQFF.

The chain couples TRBV4-3 to TRBJ2-1; possibly TRBD1 for D (6 bases). Germline V gene lookup returns CDR1 LGHNA and CDR2 YSLEER. With 4 bases removed from V and 6 bases from J, the gap between germline ends came to 13 bases. This CDR3 has 14 residues. The chain's CDR3 is CASSLKTGPNEQFF. CDR3 nucleotides: TGCGCCAGCAGCCTCAAGACAGGACCCAATGAGCAGTTCTTC.

The CDR3 coding sequence is TGTGCCAGCAGCTCGTGGAGGGCTAATGAAAAACTGTTTTTT. Translated, it gives CASSSWRANEKLFF. The V and J genes are TRBV7-9 and TRBJ1-4; D remains ambiguous. The germline CDR1 and CDR2 sequences are SEHNR and FQNEAQ (reference sequence). V lost 4 bases and J lost 3, with 9 bases in between. The CDR3 covers 14 residues.

This CDR3 is CAPRGGKGHQPQHF. CDR3 DNA: TGCGCCCCCCGGGGGGGGAAAGGGCATCAGCCCCAGCATTTT. The V and J genes are TRBV23-1 and TRBJ1-5; D may be TRBD1 (5 bases). TRBV23-1 is an ORF; its function is uncertain. The CDR3 is made up of 14 amino acids. The V and J ends lost 11 bases and 5 bases respectively, with 19 bases between them.

This chain connects TRBV28 to TRBJ2-3, with D possibly being TRBD2 (7 bases). The CDR3 spans 15 residues. Trimming took off 3 bases at V and 2 bases at J, with 12 bases between the two ends. The V gene's germline CDR1 is MDHEN and CDR2 SYDVKM. The CDR3 DNA sequence: TGTGCCAGCAGTTTGAGGGGGGGGGCCACAGATACGCAGTATTTT. Encoded protein: CASSLRGGATDTQYF.

J is TRBJ2-2 and V is TRBV5-1, with TRBD1 matching over 9 bases. The CDR3 spans 18 residues. The germline V gene has CDR1 SGHRS and CDR2 YFSETQ. V lost 1 base and J lost 6; bases outside the gene matches: 13. Here the CDR3 reads CASSLYRGQSSFSGELFF. CDR3 nucleotides: TGCGCCAGCAGCTTGTACAGGGGGCAAAGTTCTTTTTCCGGGGAGCTGTTTTTT. Combining the CDR3 with reference TRBV5-1 and TRBJ2-2 gives the whole variable domain KAGVTQTPRYLIKTRGQQVTLSCSPISGHRSVSWYQQTPGQGLQFLFEYFSETQRNKGNFPGRFSGRQFSNSRSEMNVSTLELGDSALYLCASSLYRGQSSFSGELFFGEGSRLTVL.

The table lists this clone with many counts. The chain has TRBV18 and TRBJ2-1; TRBD1 aligns across 10 bases. Per germline, CDR1 KGHSH and CDR2 LQKENI. J lost 6 bases, V lost 6 bases, and 8 bases had no gene match. CDR3 size: 15 residues. In DNA form, the CDR3 reads TGTGCCAGCTCCCCAGGGACAGGGGTCAGCAATGAGCAGTTCTTC. It translates to CASSPGTGVSNEQFF.

V is TRBV6-5 and J is TRBJ2-1; 9 bases agree with TRBD1. Per germline, CDR1 MNHEY and CDR2 SVGAGI. The trim removed 2 bases at V and 9 bases at J, leaving 8 bases unmatched. There are 15 residues in the CDR3. The CDR3 region has the DNA TGTGCCAGCAGTTACGACAGGGGGTTTTTTGGTGAGCAGTTCTTC. The encoded protein is CASSYDRGFFGEQFF.

Note on this clone: Other DNA sequences within the sample encode an identical CDR3. The chain combines TRBV12-3 or TRBV12-4 with TRBJ2-7, with D hard to call. V lost 1 base and J 2 bases, leaving 3 bases between the germline ends. The CDR3 is 12 residues long. CDR3 coding DNA: TGTGCCAGCAGTTTAGTCACCTACGAGCAGTACTTC. Translated: CASSLVTYEQYF.

The genes are TRBV5-8 and TRBJ1-5; the match to TRBD1 covers 7 bases. Trimming removed 4 bases from V and 5 bases from J; junction bases left unmatched: 12. From germline, CDR1 is SGHTS and CDR2 YDEGEE. The CDR3 totals 16 residues. The CDR3 DNA sequence: TGTGCCAGCAGCCCAGGACAGGCCCCGGACGATCAGCCCCAGCATTTT. Protein product: CASSPGQAPDDQPQHF.

This rearrangement joins TRBV5-1 to TRBJ1-4; no clear D. V was shortened by 3 bases and J by 4 bases, with 13 bases between the two germline ends. CDR1 is SGHRS and CDR2 is YFSETQ in the germline V gene. The CDR3 is 15 amino acids. The CDR3 is CASSSIPTGNEKLFF. DNA of the CDR3: TGCGCCAGCAGCTCAATACCAACGGGTAATGAAAAACTGTTTTTT.

V and J are TRBV30 and TRBJ1-2; perhaps TRBD1 as D (5 bases). The V and J ends lost 8 bases and 7 bases respectively, with 11 bases between them. The germline V gene has CDR1 GTSNPN and CDR2 SVGIG (reference sequence). This CDR3 contains 10 residues. CDR3 sequence (DNA): TGTGCCCATGGGACTGTTGGCTACACCTTC. It yields the protein CAHGTVGYTF.

The J gene is TRBJ2-7, the V gene TRBV5-1; TRBD2 might be the D (6 bases). Per the germline V gene, CDR1 is SGHRS and CDR2 is YFSETQ. Trimming removed 1 base at V and 6 bases at J, with 17 bases between. This CDR3 contains 15 residues. CDR3 coding DNA: TGCGCCAGCAGCTTGATACAGCGGGCTGCAAGCGAGCAGTACTTC. Translation: CASSLIQRAASEQYF. The full variable domain, rest sourced from reference TRBV5-1 and TRBJ2-7, is KAGVTQTPRYLIKTRGQQVTLSCSPISGHRSVSWYQQTPGQGLQFLFEYFSETQRNKGNFPGRFSGRQFSNSRSEMNVSTLELGDSALYLCASSLIQRAASEQYFGPGTRLTVT.

The CDR3 region is CASSLGSAEETQYF. The CDR3 coding sequence is TGTGCCAGCAGCTTAGGTAGCGCAGAGGAGACCCAGTACTTC. The chain joins TRBV7-9 to TRBJ2-5; possibly TRBD2 for D (5 bases). The germline V gene has CDR1 SEHNR and CDR2 FQNEAQ (reference sequence). CDR3 size: 14 residues. Trimming took 1 base from V and 5 from J, leaving 11 bases between them.

The chain combines TRBV19 with TRBJ1-6; D might be TRBD1 (5 bases). Trimming pared 7 bases from V and 5 bases from J, leaving 9 bases between. The CDR3 has 13 residues. Looked up from germline, CDR1 is LNHDA and CDR2 is SQIVND (reference sequence). This chain's CDR3 is CASKTVDNSPLHF. For the CDR3, the DNA is TGTGCCAGTAAGACAGTAGATAATTCACCCCTCCACTTT.

The V call is TRBV5-5, the J call TRBJ2-5; no firm D call. V shed 4 bases and J shed 3 bases, with 16 bases lying between them. The CDR3 consists of 15 residues. The germline V gene has CDR1 SGHKS and CDR2 YYEKEE (reference sequence). CDR3 residues: CASSRPPSLEETQYF. For the CDR3, the DNA is TGTGCCAGCAGCCGCCCTCCGAGTCTAGAAGAGACCCAGTACTTC.

The rearrangement links TRBV18 to TRBJ1-4, with TRBD1 matching over 7 bases. Germline CDR1 KGHSH, CDR2 LQKENI. The CDR3 is made up of 15 amino acids. Germline trimming cut 6 bases from V and 8 bases from J; bases unmatched to any gene: 12. In nucleotides, the CDR3 is TGTGCCAGCTCTCCTACTCGGGACAGTGCCGAAAAACTGTTTTTT. It translates to CASSPTRDSAEKLFF.

In its sample, this clone was seen a few times. V usage is TRBV3-1 (or the pseudogene TRBV3-2) and J usage is TRBJ1-5; D not certain. The CDR3 has 16 amino acids. Between the trimmed V and J ends, which lost 1 base and 7 bases, there was a span of 17 bases. Germline V lookup: CDR1 LGHDT, CDR2 YNNKEL (reference sequence). CDR3 region: CASSQGLGFGGQPQHF. CDR3 DNA sequence: TGTGCCAGCAGCCAAGGGTTGGGGTTCGGAGGGCAGCCCCAGCATTTT.

The rearrangement uses TRBV19 and TRBJ1-1, with D maybe TRBD1 (5 bases). The V gene's germline CDR1 is LNHDA and CDR2 SQIVND (reference sequence). The CDR3 is 15 residues long. Trimming stripped 5 bases from V and 5 bases from J, with 18 bases between. The CDR3 loop reads CASSPSEAGRTEAFF. In DNA, the CDR3 is TGTGCCAGTAGTCCATCCGAGGCAGGGCGAACTGAAGCTTTCTTT.

The chain employs TRBV5-1 and TRBJ2-1; TRBD1 matches at 12 bases. The V segment lost 4 bases and the J segment 9 bases; nucleotides outside the gene matches: 5. Germline loops: CDR1 SGHRS, CDR2 YFSETQ. This CDR3 is 14 amino acids long. CDR3 nucleotides: TGCGCCAGCAGCCCGGGGACAGGGGGCTTTGAGCAGTTCTTC. Translating gives CASSPGTGGFEQFF.

The V call is TRBV27, the J call TRBJ1-5; 9 bases are a match to TRBD1. From germline, CDR1 is MNHEY and CDR2 SMNVEV (reference sequence). The CDR3 loop spans 15 amino acids. After removal of 3 bases from V and 6 bases from J, the junction contained 6 bases not matched to a gene. CDR3 region: CASSFGQGRSQPQHF. CDR3 DNA: TGTGCCAGCAGTTTCGGACAGGGGAGGTCTCAGCCCCAGCATTTT.

This chain connects TRBV28 to TRBJ1-2; D gene ambiguous. The CDR3 sequence is 14 residues long. Germline CDR1 reads MDHEN; CDR2 reads SYDVKM. Deletions cut 5 bases from V and 3 bases from J, with 13 bases between. The CDR3 bases are TGTGCCAGCAGTCTGGCGGCAAACGACTATGGCTACACCTTC. Translation gives CASSLAANDYGYTF.

J is TRBJ2-7 and V is TRBV19; TRBD1 agrees at 11 bases. CDR3 size: 15 residues. Trimming took 7 bases from V and 4 from J; bases not matched to a gene: 9. CDR1 and CDR2 from the germline V gene are LNHDA and SQIVND (reference sequence). CDR3 sequence reads: CASTHGTGGRYEQYF. The CDR3 nucleotides read TGTGCCAGTACCCATGGGACAGGGGGACGTTACGAGCAGTACTTC.

A remark on this clone: At one end, the junction sequence differs from germline, possibly due to a read error. CDR3 coding DNA: TGTGCCAGCGGCCAGCGGGAATGGGGTGAGCAGTTCTTC. Its translation is CASGQREWGEQFF. J is TRBJ2-1 and V is TRBV14; 7 nucleotides align to TRBD2. The CDR3 loop spans 13 amino acids. The germline CDR1 and CDR2 sequences are SGHDN and FVKESK.

The gene calls are TRBV7-2 and TRBJ1-4, with D perhaps matching TRBD1 (5 bases). The CDR3 has 15 amino acids. CDR1 is SGHTA, CDR2 FQGNSA, per germline. The ends were cut back, 3 bases at V and 4 bases at J, with 12 bases in the middle. CDR3 bases: TGTGCCAGCAGCTTCGCGGGGACGGGTAATGAAAAACTGTTTTTT. This encodes CASSFAGTGNEKLFF. Combining the CDR3 with reference TRBV7-2 and TRBJ1-4 gives the whole variable domain GAGVSQSPSNKVTEKGKDVELRCDPISGHTALYWYRQSLGQGLEFLIYFQGNSAPDKSGLPSDRFSAERTGGSVSTLTIQRTQQEDSAVYLCASSFAGTGNEKLFFGSGTQLSVL.